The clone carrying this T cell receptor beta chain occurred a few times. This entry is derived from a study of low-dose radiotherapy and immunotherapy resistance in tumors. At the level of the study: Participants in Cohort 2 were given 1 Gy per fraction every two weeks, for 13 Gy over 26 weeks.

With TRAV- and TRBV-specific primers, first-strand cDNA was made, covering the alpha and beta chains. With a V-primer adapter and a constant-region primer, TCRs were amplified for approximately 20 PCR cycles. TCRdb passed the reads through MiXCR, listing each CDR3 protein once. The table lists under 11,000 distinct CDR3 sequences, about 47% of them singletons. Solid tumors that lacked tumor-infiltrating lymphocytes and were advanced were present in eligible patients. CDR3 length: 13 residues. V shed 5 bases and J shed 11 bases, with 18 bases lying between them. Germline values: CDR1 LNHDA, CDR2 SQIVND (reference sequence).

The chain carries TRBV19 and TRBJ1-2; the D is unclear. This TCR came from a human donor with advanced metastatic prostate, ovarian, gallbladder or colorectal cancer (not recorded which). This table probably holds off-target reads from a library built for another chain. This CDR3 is CASSLIGPGEYTF. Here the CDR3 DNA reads TGTGCCAGTAGTCTGATCGGTCCCGGGGAGTACACCTTC.